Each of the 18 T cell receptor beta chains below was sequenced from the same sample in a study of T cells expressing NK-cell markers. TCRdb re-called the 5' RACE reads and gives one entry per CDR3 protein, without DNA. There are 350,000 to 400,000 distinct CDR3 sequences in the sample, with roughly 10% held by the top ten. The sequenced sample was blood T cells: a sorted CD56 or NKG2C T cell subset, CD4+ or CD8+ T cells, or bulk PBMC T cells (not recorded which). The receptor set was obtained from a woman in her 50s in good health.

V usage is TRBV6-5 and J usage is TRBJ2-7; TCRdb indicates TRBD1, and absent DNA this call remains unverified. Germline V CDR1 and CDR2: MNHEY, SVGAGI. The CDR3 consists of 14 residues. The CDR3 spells CASSYSRVSYEQYF.

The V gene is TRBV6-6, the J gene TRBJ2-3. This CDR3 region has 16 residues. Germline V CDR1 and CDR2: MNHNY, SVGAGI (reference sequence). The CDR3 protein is CASSYSNGDGTDTQYF.

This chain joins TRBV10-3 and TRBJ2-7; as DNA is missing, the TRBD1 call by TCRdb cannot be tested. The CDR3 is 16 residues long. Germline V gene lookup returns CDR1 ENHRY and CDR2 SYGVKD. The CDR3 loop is CAISEPGTGDYYEQYF.

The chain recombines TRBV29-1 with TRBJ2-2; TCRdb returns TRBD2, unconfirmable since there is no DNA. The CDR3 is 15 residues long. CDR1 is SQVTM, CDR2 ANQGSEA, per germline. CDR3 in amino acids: CSVEWRDSNTGELFF.

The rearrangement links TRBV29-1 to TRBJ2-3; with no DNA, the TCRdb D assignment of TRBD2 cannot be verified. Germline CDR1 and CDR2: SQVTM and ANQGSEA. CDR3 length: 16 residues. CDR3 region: CSVGRGTSGRANTQYF.

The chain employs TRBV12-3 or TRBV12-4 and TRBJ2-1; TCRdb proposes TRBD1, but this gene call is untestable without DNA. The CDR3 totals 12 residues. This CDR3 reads CASNYHRSEQFF.

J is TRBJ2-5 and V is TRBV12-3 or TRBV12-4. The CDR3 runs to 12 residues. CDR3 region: CASSEGIETQYF.

The CDR3 sequence: CASSLEPASGANVLTF. V gene TRBV5-5 combines with J gene TRBJ2-6. The CDR3 contains 16 residues. Germline values: CDR1 SGHKS, CDR2 YYEKEE (reference sequence).

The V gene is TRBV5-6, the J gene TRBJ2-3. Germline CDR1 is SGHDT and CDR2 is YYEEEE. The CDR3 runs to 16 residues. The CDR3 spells CASSRDNNPKGDTQYF.

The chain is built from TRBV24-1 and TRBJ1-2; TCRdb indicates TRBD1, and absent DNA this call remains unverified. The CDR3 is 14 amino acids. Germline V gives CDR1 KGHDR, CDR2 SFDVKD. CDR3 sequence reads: CATSPPTGEAGYTF.

CDR3 sequence reads: CASSYTGSETQYF. The chain carries TRBV6-2 or TRBV6-3 and TRBJ2-5; no DNA is available, so the TRBD1 call from TCRdb remains unchecked. Germline values: CDR1 MNHEY, CDR2 SVGEGT. The CDR3 loop spans 13 amino acids.

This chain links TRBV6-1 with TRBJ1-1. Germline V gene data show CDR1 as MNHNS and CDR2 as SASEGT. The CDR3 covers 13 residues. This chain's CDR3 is CASRDRAFTEAFF.

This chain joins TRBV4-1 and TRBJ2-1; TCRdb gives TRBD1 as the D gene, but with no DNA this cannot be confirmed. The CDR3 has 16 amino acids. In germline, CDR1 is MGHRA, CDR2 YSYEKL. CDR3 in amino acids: CASTQLGQRSYNEQFF.

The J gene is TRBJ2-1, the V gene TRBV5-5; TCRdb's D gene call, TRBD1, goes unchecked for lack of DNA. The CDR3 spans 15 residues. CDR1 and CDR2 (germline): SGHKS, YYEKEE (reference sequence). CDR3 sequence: CASSRTTGGPYEQFF.

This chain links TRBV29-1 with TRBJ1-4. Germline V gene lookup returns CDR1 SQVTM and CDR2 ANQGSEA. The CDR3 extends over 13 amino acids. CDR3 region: CSVVWQENEKLFF.

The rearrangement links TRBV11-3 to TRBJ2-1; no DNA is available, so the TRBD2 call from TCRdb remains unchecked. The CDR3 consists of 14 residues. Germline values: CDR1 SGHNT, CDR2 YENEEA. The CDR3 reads CASSLGEGENEQFF.

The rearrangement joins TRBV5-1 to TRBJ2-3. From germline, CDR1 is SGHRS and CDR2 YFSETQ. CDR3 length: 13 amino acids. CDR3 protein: CASSLDFTDTQYF.

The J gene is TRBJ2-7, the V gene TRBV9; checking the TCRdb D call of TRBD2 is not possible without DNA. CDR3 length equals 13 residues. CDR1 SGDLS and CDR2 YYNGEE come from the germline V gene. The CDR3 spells CASSKRESYEQYF.